This entry concerns a single T cell receptor beta chain. The antigen remains undetermined. The data were taken from a study of T cell responses to AZD1222 COVID-19 vaccine. Study findings and constraints: Among the donors, most were white British and more were female, and clonal diversity was possibly underestimated. Sampled repertoires all dated from after the peak T cell response. Once two AZD1222 doses were given, Spike-specific TCR breadth and depth went up.

Germline assignment: CDR1 MNHEY and CDR2 SMNVEV (reference sequence). The CDR3 has 16 amino acids. With V trimmed by 4 bases and J by 8 bases, 7 bases remained unmatched. Some clones are missing from TCRdb's copy, which holds only in-frame ones; the method was immunoSEQ multiplex PCR. The repertoire holds 150,000 to 180,000 clones, with roughly 90% as singletons. V usage is TRBV27 and J usage is TRBJ2-1, with 14 bases identical to TRBD2. This specimen consisted of peripheral blood, obtained on day 0 of AZD1222 vaccination. The clonotype was recovered from an adult in good health. CDR3 sequence (DNA): TGTGCCAGCAGTTCCTTGACTAGCGGGGGGGCCGATGAGCAGTTCTTC. Amino acid sequence: CASSSLTSGGADEQFF.